The rows below give T cell receptor beta chains drawn from one sample of a study of cytomegalovirus exposure and HLA in healthy donors. Generated by immunoSEQ multiplex PCR, the TCRdb table keeps only in-frame clones and is missing some. The table records around 140,000 clones, around 75% of them present only once. The sequenced sample consisted of PBMCs. These receptors all stem from a woman aged 25-40 years in good health and CMV-seronegative. Each CDR3 is given with its conserved first and last residue. The order of the fields is J gene, clone size, D gene, V gene, CDR3 DNA, CDR3 protein. D genes are given only for firm matches. Rows give clone size only sometimes, using once, few, many, or a class for an expanded clone.

>TRBJ1-3|NA|TRBD1|TRBV7-2
TGTGCCAGCAGCTTAGCGGGGGGACAGGAATCTGGAAACACCATATATTTT
CASSLAGGQESGNTIYF
>TRBJ2-1|NA|NA|TRBV30
TGTGCCTGGAGTAAAAATTACTACTCCTACAATGAGCAGTTCTTC
CAWSKNYYSYNEQFF
>TRBJ2-7|NA|NA|TRBV6-5
TGTGCCAGCAGTTACTCTTACAGTACCTACGAGCAGTACTTC
CASSYSYSTYEQYF
>TRBJ1-2|NA|NA|TRBV2
TGTGCCAGCAGTGAACTCCGGGACACACTATCCCCCCTCACCTTC
CASSELRDTLSPLTF
>TRBJ2-7|NA|TRBD2|TRBV5-1
TGCGCCAGCAGCTTGGTCCTAGCGGGGGGAGCCTACGAGCAGTACTTC
CASSLVLAGGAYEQYF
>TRBJ1-5|once|NA|TRBV7-8
TGTGCCAGCAGCTTAGCGGGGCGGGATGGTCAGCCCCAGCATTTT
CASSLAGRDGQPQHF
>TRBJ2-7|NA|TRBD2|TRBV30
TGTGCCTGGAGTAAAGGTAGCGGGGGCCTGGACGAGCAGTACTTC
CAWSKGSGGLDEQYF
>TRBJ2-7|NA|TRBD2|TRBV2
TGTGCCAGCAGCATTGGACTAGCGGTCTACGAGCAGTACTTC
CASSIGLAVYEQYF
>TRBJ1-2|once|TRBD1|TRBV10-3
TGTGCCATCACCTCAATGGGACAGTTTTATGGCTACACCTTC
CAITSMGQFYGYTF
>TRBJ2-1|once|TRBD2|TRBV7-9
TGTGCCAGCAGCTCCGCGACTAGCGGGGGGGGCAATGAGCAGTTCTTC
CASSSATSGGGNEQFF
>TRBJ1-1|once|NA|TRBV6-6
TGTGCCAGCAGTTATAGGTCAGGGGAGGCTTTCTTT
CASSYRSGEAFF
>TRBJ1-6|NA|NA|TRBV25-1
TGTGCCAGCAGTGGTCGGGATAATTCACCCCTCCACTTT
CASSGRDNSPLHF
>TRBJ1-2|NA|TRBD1|TRBV6-6
TGTGCCAGCAGTACCCGGACAGGGGGCCGCCTCTATGGCTACACCTTC
CASSTRTGGRLYGYTF
>TRBJ2-7|medium-sized|TRBD1|TRBV7-9
TGTGCCAGCAGCCCACGCGAGACAGGGGGCTCTCTCGAGCAGTACTTC
CASSPRETGGSLEQYF
>TRBJ2-1|NA|NA|TRBV9
TGTGCCAGCAGCGTAGGTTCCGGGGGTAATGAGCAGTTCTTC
CASSVGSGGNEQFF
>TRBJ2-7|few|NA|TRBV7-9
TGTGCCAGCAGCTCAACGATGAGGACAGACTACGAGCAGTACTTC
CASSSTMRTDYEQYF
>TRBJ2-2|NA|TRBD2|TRBV27
TGTGCCAGCAGTCTCCGGGTAGCGGGAGTTTCCGGGGAGCTGTTTTTT
CASSLRVAGVSGELFF
>TRBJ1-1|NA|NA|TRBV7-9
TGTGCCAGCAGCTTATACGGGGGGAACACTGAAGCTTTCTTT
CASSLYGGNTEAFF
>TRBJ2-3|NA|TRBD2|TRBV7-2
TGTGCCAGCAGCATGGGTAGCGGGGGGGGAACAGATACGCAGTATTTT
CASSMGSGGGTDTQYF
>TRBJ2-5|NA|NA|TRBV7-2
TGTGCCAGCAGCCCGCGGGGCAGGGAGACCCAGTACTTC
CASSPRGRETQYF
>TRBJ1-1|NA|TRBD1|TRBV27
TGTGCCAGCAGCTCGGACAGGGTAGACACTGAAGCTTTCTTT
CASSSDRVDTEAFF
>TRBJ2-2|NA|NA|TRBV27
TGTGCCAGCAGACTACAGGCAGGGATCACCGGGGAGCTGTTTTTT
CASRLQAGITGELFF
>TRBJ2-2|NA|TRBD2|TRBV9
TGTGCCAGCAGCGCGCCGGGACTAGCGGGAGACACCGGGGAGCTGTTTTTT
CASSAPGLAGDTGELFF
>TRBJ1-1|NA|NA|TRBV19
TGTGCCAGTAGTTTGGGGACAAGGAACACTGAAGCCTTCTTT
CASSLGTRNTEAFF
>TRBJ1-4|few|TRBD1|TRBV7-2
TGTGCCAGCAGCTACAGGGGGCGATCCAGCACACTGTTTTTT
CASSYRGRSSTLFF
>TRBJ2-1|NA|TRBD2|TRBV6-1
TGTGCCAGCAGTGAAAGGATTAGCGGGAGGGCACGGGAGCAGTTCTTC
CASSERISGRAREQFF
>TRBJ2-2|NA|NA|TRBV18
TGTGCCAGCTCACCACAAAGGACTACCCTCACCGGGGAGCTGTTTTTT
CASSPQRTTLTGELFF
>TRBJ1-4|NA|TRBD1|TRBV18
TGTGCCAGCTCACCACCGACAGGGAGTAGTAGAGAAAAACTGTTTTTT
CASSPPTGSSREKLFF
>TRBJ1-1|NA|NA|TRBV5-1
TGCGCCAGCAGCTTGGGCCAGTTTGAAGCTTTCTTT
CASSLGQFEAFF
>TRBJ2-7|NA|TRBD2|TRBV5-6
TGTGCCAGCAGCTTCGTCGGGAGGTTGGGCGAGCAGTACTTC
CASSFVGRLGEQYF
>TRBJ1-6|NA|TRBD1|TRBV30
TGTGCCTGGAGAACCGGGACAGGGATACGGTTCGATTCACCCCTCCACTTT
CAWRTGTGIRFDSPLHF
>TRBJ1-5|NA|TRBD1|TRBV2
TGTGCCAGCAGAGCAACAGGGGGCTGGGACAATCAGCCCCAGCATTTT
CASRATGGWDNQPQHF
>TRBJ2-3|NA|NA|TRBV7-2
TGTGCCAGCAGCTTCGTAGCTAGCACAGATACGCAGTATTTT
CASSFVASTDTQYF
>TRBJ2-3|NA|NA|TRBV9
TGTGCCAGCAGCGACGAAGACTCCAGCACAGATACGCAGTATTTT
CASSDEDSSTDTQYF
>TRBJ2-1|NA|NA|TRBV13
TGTGCCAGCAGCTTAGTCGATGAGCAGTTCTTC
CASSLVDEQFF
>TRBJ2-6|NA|NA|TRBV29-1
TGCAGCGTCAAAACAGGGTCTGGGGCCAACGTCCTGACTTTC
CSVKTGSGANVLTF
>TRBJ1-1|few|NA|TRBV25-1
TGTGCCAGCCTTACTCTTCGGTGGACTGAAGCTTTCTTT
CASLTLRWTEAFF
>TRBJ2-7|once|NA|TRBV5-4
TGTGCCAGCAGCTTGGGGGTCGGCGGGGCACCCTACGAGCAGTACTTC
CASSLGVGGAPYEQYF
>TRBJ1-5|few|TRBD1|TRBV6-1
TGTGCCAGCAGTGGCACCGGGACAGTTAGGTATCAGCCCCAGCATTTT
CASSGTGTVRYQPQHF
>TRBJ2-1|NA|TRBD2|TRBV2
TGTGCCAGCGAGGAACTAGCGGGGCTAAAAGGGGAGCAGTTCTTC
CASEELAGLKGEQFF
>TRBJ1-4|NA|TRBD1|TRBV9
TGTGCCAGCAGCGCGCGGGACAGTGCTAATGAAAAACTGTTTTTT
CASSARDSANEKLFF
>TRBJ2-2|NA|TRBD2|TRBV4-2
TGTGCCAGCAGCCAACGGAGACTAGCGACCGCGAACACCGGGGAGCTGTTTTTT
CASSQRRLATANTGELFF
>TRBJ1-5|NA|NA|TRBV7-2
TGTGCCAGCAGCCAAGGGCTCCCAGGGTTAGGTCAGCCCCAGCATTTT
CASSQGLPGLGQPQHF
>TRBJ2-7|few|TRBD1|TRBV18
TGTGCCAGCTCACCCCCAGGGGGTAGCATCTACGAGCAGTACTTC
CASSPPGGSIYEQYF